The clone carrying this TCR beta chain was seen more than once but under ten times. V lost 6 bases and J lost 2; bases outside the gene matches: 13. The CDR3 is made up of 17 amino acids. CDR1 is MNHEY and CDR2 is SMNVEV in the germline V gene (reference sequence). This sample was included in a study of blood T cells in healthy people across ages. The second PCR ran about 7 to 12 cycles with a sample-barcoded 5' primer and J-beta primers. TCRdb analysed the 5' RACE reads with MiXCR anew, one entry per CDR3 protein. The data contain 800,000 to 1,300,000 distinct CDR3 sequences, under 30% of them singletons. These same data were also listed under a study on T cells of mothers and their children. That work contributes: The second PCR's M1S primer added sample barcodes and 2-4 random nucleotides.

Sequenced input: blood. This chain connects TRBV27 to TRBJ2-1; 7 positions agree with TRBD2. This TCR derives from a girl under 10 years old in good health. The CDR3 sequence: CASRESAGALAYNEQFF. The CDR3 bases are TGTGCCAGCAGGGAGTCCGCGGGAGCGCTCGCCTACAATGAGCAGTTCTTC.